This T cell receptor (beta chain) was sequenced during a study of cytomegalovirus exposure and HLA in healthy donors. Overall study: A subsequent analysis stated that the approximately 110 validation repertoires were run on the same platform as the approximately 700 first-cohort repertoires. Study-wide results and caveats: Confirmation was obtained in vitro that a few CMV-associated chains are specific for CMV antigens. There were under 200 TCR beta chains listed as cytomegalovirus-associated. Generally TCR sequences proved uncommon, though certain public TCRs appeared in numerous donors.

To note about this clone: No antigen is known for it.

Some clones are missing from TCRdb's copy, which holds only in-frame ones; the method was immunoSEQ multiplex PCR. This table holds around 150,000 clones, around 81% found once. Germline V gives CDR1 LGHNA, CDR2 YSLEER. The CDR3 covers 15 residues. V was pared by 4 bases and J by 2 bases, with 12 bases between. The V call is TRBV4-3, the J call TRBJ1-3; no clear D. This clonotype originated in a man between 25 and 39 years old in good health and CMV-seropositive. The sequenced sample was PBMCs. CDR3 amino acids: CASSPHSSPGNTIYF. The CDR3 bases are TGCGCCAGCAGCCCCCATTCATCCCCTGGAAACACCATATATTTT.